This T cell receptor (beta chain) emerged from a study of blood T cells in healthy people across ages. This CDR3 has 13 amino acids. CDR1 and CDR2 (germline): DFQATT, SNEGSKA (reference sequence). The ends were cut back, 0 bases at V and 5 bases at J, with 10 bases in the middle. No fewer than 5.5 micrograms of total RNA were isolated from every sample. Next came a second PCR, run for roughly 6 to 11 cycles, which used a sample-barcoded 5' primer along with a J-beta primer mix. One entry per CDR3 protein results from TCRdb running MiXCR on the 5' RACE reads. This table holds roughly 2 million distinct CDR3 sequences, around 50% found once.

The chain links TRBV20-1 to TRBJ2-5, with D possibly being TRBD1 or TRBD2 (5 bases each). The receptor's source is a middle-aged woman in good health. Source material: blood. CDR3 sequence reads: CSARDNWGETQYF. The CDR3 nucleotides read TGCAGTGCTAGAGATAATTGGGGGGAGACCCAGTACTTC.